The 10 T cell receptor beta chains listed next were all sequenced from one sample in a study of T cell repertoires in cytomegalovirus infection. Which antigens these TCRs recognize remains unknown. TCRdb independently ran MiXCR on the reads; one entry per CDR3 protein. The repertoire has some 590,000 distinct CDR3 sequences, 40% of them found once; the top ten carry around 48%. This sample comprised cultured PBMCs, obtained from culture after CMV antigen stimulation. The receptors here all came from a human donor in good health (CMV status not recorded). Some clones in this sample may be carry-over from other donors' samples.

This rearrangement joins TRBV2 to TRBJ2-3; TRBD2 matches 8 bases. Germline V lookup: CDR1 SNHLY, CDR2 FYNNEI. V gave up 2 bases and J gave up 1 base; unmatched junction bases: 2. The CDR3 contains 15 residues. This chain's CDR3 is CASSELTSGTDTQYF. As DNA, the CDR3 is TGTGCCAGCAGTGAATTGACTAGCGGCACAGATACGCAGTATTTT.

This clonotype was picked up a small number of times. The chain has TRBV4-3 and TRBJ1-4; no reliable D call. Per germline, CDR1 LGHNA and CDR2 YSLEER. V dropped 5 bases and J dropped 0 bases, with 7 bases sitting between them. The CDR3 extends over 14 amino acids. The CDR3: CASSATATNEKLFF. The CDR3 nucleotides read TGCGCCAGCAGCGCGACGGCAACTAATGAAAAACTGTTTTTT.

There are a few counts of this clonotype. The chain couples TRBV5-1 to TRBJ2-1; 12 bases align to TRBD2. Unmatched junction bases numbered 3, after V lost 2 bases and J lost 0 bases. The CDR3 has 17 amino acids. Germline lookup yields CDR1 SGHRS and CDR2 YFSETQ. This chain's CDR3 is CASSFSSGRDSYNEQFF. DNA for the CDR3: TGCGCCAGCAGCTTCTCTAGCGGGAGGGACTCCTACAATGAGCAGTTCTTC.

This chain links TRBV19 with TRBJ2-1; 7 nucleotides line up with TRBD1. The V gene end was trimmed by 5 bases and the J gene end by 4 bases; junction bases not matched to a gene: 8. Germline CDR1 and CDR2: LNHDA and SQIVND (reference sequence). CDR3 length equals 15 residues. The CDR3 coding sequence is TGTGCCAGTAGTGCCAGGGGGAAACCTTACAATGAGCAGTTCTTC. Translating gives CASSARGKPYNEQFF.

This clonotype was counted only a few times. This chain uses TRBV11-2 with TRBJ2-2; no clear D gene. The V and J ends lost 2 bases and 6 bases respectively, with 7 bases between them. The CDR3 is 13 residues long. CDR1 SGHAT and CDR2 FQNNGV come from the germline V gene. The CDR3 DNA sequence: TGTGCCAGCAGCTTATCGGTGCCCGGGGAGCTGTTTTTT. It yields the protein CASSLSVPGELFF.

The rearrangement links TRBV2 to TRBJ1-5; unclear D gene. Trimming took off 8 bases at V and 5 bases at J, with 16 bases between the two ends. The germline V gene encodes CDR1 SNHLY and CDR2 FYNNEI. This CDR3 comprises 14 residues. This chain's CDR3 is CASGALYNYQPQHF. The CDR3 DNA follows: TGTGCCAGCGGCGCCTTATACAACTATCAGCCCCAGCATTTT.

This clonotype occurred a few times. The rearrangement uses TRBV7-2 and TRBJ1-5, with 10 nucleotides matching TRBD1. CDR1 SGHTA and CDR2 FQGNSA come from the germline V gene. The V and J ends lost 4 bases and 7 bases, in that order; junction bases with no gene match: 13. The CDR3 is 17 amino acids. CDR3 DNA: TGTGCCAGCAGCTCCGGGACAGGGGCGAGAACGGGGCAGCCCCAGCATTTT. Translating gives CASSSGTGARTGQPQHF.

CDR3 bases: TGTGCCAGCAGTGGTTTTGATTCCTACGAGCAGTACTTC. Its translation is CASSGFDSYEQYF. The chain couples TRBV2 to TRBJ2-7; no firm D call. CDR1 and CDR2 (germline): SNHLY, FYNNEI. Trimming removed 4 bases from V and 1 base from J, with 8 bases in between. CDR3 length: 13 residues.

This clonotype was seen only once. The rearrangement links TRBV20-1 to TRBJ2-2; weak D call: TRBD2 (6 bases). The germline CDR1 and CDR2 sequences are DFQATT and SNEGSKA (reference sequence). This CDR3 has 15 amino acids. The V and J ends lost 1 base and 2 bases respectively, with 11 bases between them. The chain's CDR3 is CSARVDGGNTGELFF. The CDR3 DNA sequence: TGCAGTGCTAGAGTAGACGGGGGTAACACCGGGGAGCTGTTTTTT.

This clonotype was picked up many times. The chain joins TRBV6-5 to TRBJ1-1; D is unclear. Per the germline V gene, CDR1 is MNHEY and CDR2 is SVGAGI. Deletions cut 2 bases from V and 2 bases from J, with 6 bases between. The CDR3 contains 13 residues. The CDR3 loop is CASSYGSNTEAFF. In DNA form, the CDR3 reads TGTGCCAGCAGTTACGGCTCCAACACTGAAGCTTTCTTT.